This TCR beta chain was sequenced for a study of beta chain features in type 1 diabetes. Study-wide findings and caveats: Among type 1 diabetes patients, VDJ junctions had fewer insertions and more deletions. High-TCR-expressing cells could be over-represented by cDNA sequencing.

In regard to this clone: The antigen is undetermined.

Cell sorting via CD45RO/CCR7/CD25/CD127/CD95/CD27 was performed to obtain CD4+ naive, central memory, regulatory and stem cell-like memory cells. The purity of all sorted populations exceeded 98%. Trimming pared 4 bases from V and 5 bases from J, leaving 11 bases between. The CDR3 is 13 residues long. Germline V lookup: CDR1 ENHRY, CDR2 SYGVKD. Every isolated RNA sample was fully reverse transcribed, so sequencing captured expressed TCRB transcripts. Using immunoSEQ multiplex PCR, the repertoire was profiled, and TCRdb retains in-frame clones only, with some absent. The top ten clones hold less than 0.7% of a sample with roughly 170,000 clones, 10% to 15% of them seen once.

The V gene is TRBV10-3, the J gene TRBJ1-1; TRBD1 might be the D (5 bases). The TCR originated in a woman in her late teens or twenties in good health. The sample taken for sequencing was central memory CD4+ T cells from blood. The CDR3 DNA reads TGTGCCATCAGTGTCGACAGATCTACTGAAGCTTTCTTT. Its protein product is CAISVDRSTEAFF.